This TCR beta chain was profiled in a study of blood T cell repertoires in COVID-19. Study context: The United States, Italy and Spain provided the acute and convalescent COVID-19 samples. Sample material is recorded as cDNA or gDNA derived from T cells, B-cell-depleted T cells, or PBMCs.

The germline V and J ends were trimmed by 0 bases and 5 bases, with 11 bases remaining between them. CDR1 is LGHNA, CDR2 YNFKEQ, per germline. CDR3 size: 15 residues. Authors' analysis steps: Estimation of nucleated cell counts was performed using reference gene primer amplification. The protocol was immunoSEQ multiplex PCR, while the TCRdb copy is restricted to in-frame clones and leaves out a portion. The DNA was the basis for D and trimming; V, J and clone size are from that table. The table includes about 150,000 clones, approximately 82% detected once. The J gene is TRBJ1-5, the V gene TRBV4-2; D call uncertain. The sequence came from a human donor with acute or convalescent COVID-19. The donor label of this sample is uncertain. Sequenced: peripheral blood. The CDR3 nucleotides read TGTGCCAGCAGCCAAGATCTACGTTCCGATCAGCCCCAGCATTTT. Translated: CASSQDLRSDQPQHF.